What follows are 22 T cell receptor beta chains derived from one specimen sequenced in a study of identical twins. TCRdb recomputed calls from the 5' RACE reads with MiXCR, one row per CDR3 protein. The data hold a few hundred thousand distinct CDR3 sequences, with roughly 10% observed a single time. The same sample was also studied in work on yellow fever vaccine responses in identical twins.

The sequencing sample was made of CD8+ T cells sorted from blood. The receptors were gathered from a woman between 18 and 30 years old in good health.

The rearrangement joins TRBV6-2 or TRBV6-3 to TRBJ2-7, with D perhaps matching TRBD1 (6 bases). Looked up from germline, CDR1 is MNHEY and CDR2 is SVGEGT. V lost 11 bases, J lost 0 bases, and 14 bases lay in between. This CDR3 contains 13 residues. The DNA of the CDR3 is TGTGCCCTGGGACACCAAAACTCCTACGAGCAGTACTTC. This translates into CALGHQNSYEQYF.

This clonotype occurred many times. The chain couples TRBV29-1 to TRBJ2-1; no clear D gene. The germline V and J ends were trimmed by 2 bases and 8 bases, with 4 bases remaining between them. Germline V gives CDR1 SQVTM, CDR2 ANQGSEA. The CDR3 has 10 amino acids. CDR3 sequence reads: CSVERYEQFF. CDR3 nucleotide sequence: TGCAGCGTTGAAAGGTATGAGCAGTTCTTC.

The chain joins TRBV12-3 or TRBV12-4 to TRBJ1-4; TRBD1 matches at 8 bases. CDR3 length: 16 amino acids. After removal of 2 bases from V and 2 bases from J, the junction contained 4 bases not matched to a gene. This chain's CDR3 is CASSLSTGVTNEKLFF. The CDR3, as DNA: TGTGCCAGCAGTTTATCGACAGGGGTTACTAATGAAAAACTGTTTTTT.

The V gene is TRBV2, the J gene TRBJ2-7; 9 positions match TRBD2. Germline values: CDR1 SNHLY, CDR2 FYNNEI. V shed 7 bases, J shed 2 bases, and the junction held 9 bases outside the gene matches. The CDR3 length is 15 residues. CDR3 in DNA: TGTGCCAGCAAACCCGGGACTAGCAGCACCTACGAGCAGTACTTC. Amino acids: CASKPGTSSTYEQYF.

This chain connects TRBV19 to TRBJ1-1, with D unresolved. Trimming removed 6 bases at V and 5 bases at J, with 10 bases between. Per the germline V gene, CDR1 is LNHDA and CDR2 is SQIVND (reference sequence). The CDR3 sequence is 12 residues long. CDR3 sequence: CASSGDLTEAFF. The CDR3, as DNA: TGTGCCAGTAGCGGTGATTTGACTGAAGCTTTCTTT.

The V and J genes are TRBV20-1 and TRBJ2-7, with TRBD2 matching over 8 bases. V shed 6 bases and J 0 bases; nucleotides not matched to a gene: 10. The CDR3 length is 15 residues. Germline V lookup: CDR1 DFQATT, CDR2 SNEGSKA (reference sequence). CDR3: CSADQLAVSSYEQYF. CDR3 DNA sequence: TGCAGTGCCGACCAACTAGCGGTAAGCTCCTACGAGCAGTACTTC.

This clonotype showed up just a few times. The J gene is TRBJ1-6, the V gene TRBV11-1; 8 bases map to TRBD1. Trimming took 10 bases from V and 10 from J; bases not matched to a gene: 9. The germline CDR1 and CDR2 sequences are SGHAT and FQDESV (reference sequence). This CDR3 has 13 residues. The CDR3 DNA follows: TGTGCCATTTCGACAGGGGAGGGATCACCCCTCCACTTT. Its protein product is CAISTGEGSPLHF.

Worth noting for this clonotype: Relative to the germline gene, one junction end is altered; a read error may explain this. The chain couples TRBV4-1 to TRBJ1-1; D uncertain. Germline lookup yields CDR1 MGHRA and CDR2 YSYEKL. CDR3 size: 12 residues. The CDR3 region is CASRRTASGRYF. CDR3 DNA: TGCGCCAGCAGGCGGACTGCTTCGGGTCGGTACTTC.

V gene TRBV7-9 combines with J gene TRBJ2-1, with D perhaps being TRBD1 or TRBD2 (5 bases each). From germline, CDR1 is SEHNR and CDR2 FQNEAQ (reference sequence). The V end lost 3 bases, the J end lost 0 bases, and 9 bases lay between the germline ends. There are 15 residues in the CDR3. The CDR3 DNA follows: TGTGCCAGCAGCTTTGCAGGGAGCTCCTACAATGAGCAGTTCTTC. Protein: CASSFAGSSYNEQFF.

The genes are TRBV28 and TRBJ2-1; D is perhaps TRBD2 (6 bases). The CDR3 has 16 amino acids. CDR1 is MDHEN and CDR2 is SYDVKM in the germline V gene. V was cut by 2 bases and J by 7 bases, with 18 bases left in between. CDR3: CASSLTPLGGTNEQFF. In nucleotides, the CDR3 is TGTGCCAGCAGTTTAACACCCTTGGGGGGTACGAATGAGCAGTTCTTC. The full variable domain, in which reference TRBV28 and TRBJ2-1 provide the parts outside the CDR3, is DVKVTQSSRYLVKRTGEKVFLECVQDMDHENMFWYRQDPGLGLRLIYFSYDVKMKEKGDIPEGYSVSREKKERFSLILESASTNQTSMYLCASSLTPLGGTNEQFFGPGTRLTVL.

This chain connects TRBV6-1 to TRBJ1-1; 9 bases agree with TRBD1. This CDR3 spans 15 amino acids. CDR1 is MNHNS, CDR2 SASEGT, per germline. The trim removed 6 bases at V and 1 base at J, leaving 6 bases unmatched. The chain's CDR3 is CASSEGTGWNTEAFF. DNA of the CDR3: TGTGCCAGCAGCGAGGGGACAGGGTGGAACACTGAAGCTTTCTTT.

This clonotype was observed once. The chain couples TRBV27 to TRBJ2-4, with 11 bases matching TRBD2. The germline V gene has CDR1 MNHEY and CDR2 SMNVEV (reference sequence). The V segment lost 1 base and the J segment 7 bases; nucleotides outside the gene matches: 3. This CDR3 is 15 amino acids long. CDR3 residues: CASSLLAGGRNIQYF. DNA for the CDR3: TGTGCCAGCAGTTTATTAGCGGGAGGGCGGAACATTCAGTACTTC.

In its sample, this clonotype was seen many times. The gene calls are TRBV9 and TRBJ2-7; D is unresolved. CDR1 is SGDLS and CDR2 is YYNGEE in the germline V gene. The length of the CDR3 is 13 residues. Trimming took 3 bases from V and 0 from J, leaving 7 bases between them. CDR3 sequence reads: CASSEGNSYEQYF. CDR3 DNA sequence: TGTGCCAGCAGCGAGGGAAACTCCTACGAGCAGTACTTC.

There are a few counts of this clonotype. The chain recombines TRBV29-1 with TRBJ2-7; TRBD1 aligns across 9 bases. The CDR3 is made up of 12 amino acids. The germline gives CDR1 SQVTM, CDR2 ANQGSEA. The J segment lost 13 bases and the V segment lost 2 bases, leaving 9 bases of the junction unmatched. The CDR3 DNA reads as TGCAGCGTTGAAAGTCGGGACAGGGCTGAATACTTC. Protein: CSVESRDRAEYF.

The chain links TRBV28 to TRBJ2-7; possible D gene TRBD1, 6 bases. The CDR3 spans 14 residues. In germline, CDR1 is MDHEN, CDR2 SYDVKM. V was pared by 4 bases and J by 1 base, with 11 bases between. The DNA for the CDR3 is TGTGCCAGCAGTTGGCAGGGGAAATCCTACGAGCAGTACTTC. It encodes CASSWQGKSYEQYF.

This clonotype was observed a few times. The chain combines TRBV6-1 with TRBJ2-3, with D perhaps TRBD1 (6 bases). This CDR3 spans 15 amino acids. The germline V gene has CDR1 MNHNS and CDR2 SASEGT. With 2 bases removed from V and 1 base from J, the gap between germline ends came to 10 bases. The CDR3 region is CASSEMAGGTDTQYF. DNA for the CDR3: TGTGCCAGCAGTGAAATGGCAGGGGGCACAGATACGCAGTATTTT.

This clonotype has ten or more counts. The chain combines TRBV6-2 or TRBV6-3 with TRBJ2-5; D possibly uses TRBD1 or TRBD2 (5 bases each). The germline gives CDR1 MNHEY, CDR2 SVGEGT. The CDR3 loop spans 17 amino acids. V dropped 5 bases and J dropped 4 bases, with 23 bases sitting between them. The CDR3 bases are TGTGCCAGCAGTCCCATCACCGGGGCGCAGATTGGAGAGACCCAGTACTTC. Amino acid sequence: CASSPITGAQIGETQYF.

The CDR3, as DNA: TGTGCCAGTAGTATCCGGGACAGAACGGACATGAACACTGAAGCTTTCTTT. Its translation: CASSIRDRTDMNTEAFF. The chain has TRBV19 and TRBJ1-1; 7 positions agree with TRBD1. The germline V gene has CDR1 LNHDA and CDR2 SQIVND (reference sequence). The CDR3 spans 17 residues. V was clipped by 3 bases and J by 0 bases; unmatched bases: 10.

This clonotype was picked up many times. The chain recombines TRBV29-1 with TRBJ2-7; the D is unclear. V lost 4 bases and J 3 bases, leaving 19 bases between the germline ends. This CDR3 is built from 15 residues. CDR1 SQVTM and CDR2 ANQGSEA come from the germline V gene. CDR3 DNA sequence: TGCAGCGTTGTGTCTCCCCGATCCCCAGACTACGAGCAGTACTTC. Its translation: CSVVSPRSPDYEQYF.

In DNA, the CDR3 is TGTGCCAGCAACCAGGGGTCGGTAAAGGGTTCCTACGAGCAGTACTTC. Its translation is CASNQGSVKGSYEQYF. The chain is built from TRBV27 and TRBJ2-7, with a weak D call TRBD1 (6 bases). The CDR3 is made up of 16 amino acids. V was pared by 7 bases and J by 1 base, with 20 bases between. CDR1 is MNHEY and CDR2 is SMNVEV in the germline V gene (reference sequence).

A few counts support this clonotype. The V and J genes are TRBV12-3 or TRBV12-4 and TRBJ2-7; D not resolved. This CDR3 spans 14 amino acids. Between the trimmed V and J ends, which lost 2 bases and 5 bases, there was a span of 13 bases. Written as DNA, the CDR3 is TGTGCCAGCAGTTTAATTCTACAGTGGCACGAGCAGTACTTC. Protein sequence: CASSLILQWHEQYF.

This clonotype has at least ten counts. CDR3: CSVPASGGSSYEQYF. The DNA for the CDR3 is TGCAGTGTACCGGCTAGCGGGGGAAGCTCCTACGAGCAGTACTTC. The V call is TRBV20-1, the J call TRBJ2-7, with 10 bases matching TRBD2. From germline, CDR1 is DFQATT and CDR2 SNEGSKA (reference sequence). The CDR3 runs 15 residues. The junction had 9 bases not matched to a gene; V was cut back by 7 bases and J by 0 bases.